Below, one TCR beta chain is given with its context. Its antigen is unknown. These data belong to a study of T cell responses to AZD1222 COVID-19 vaccine. General study points: Spike-specific TCR depth and breadth grew after two AZD1222 doses. The donor cohort was predominantly white British with a female majority, and clonal diversity may have been underestimated. Repertoire sampling occurred only after the peak T cell response. At baseline, just a handful of AZD1222 recipients tested seropositive.

Repertoires were generated with immunoSEQ multiplex PCR, while TCRdb's copy carries only in-frame clones and drops some. This sample has over 140,000 clones, with roughly 92% found just once. J lost 8 bases, V lost 6 bases, and 7 bases had no gene match. The length of the CDR3 is 15 residues. CDR1 is SGHTA, CDR2 FQGNSA, per germline. The V call is TRBV7-2, the J call TRBJ2-1; 13 bases are a match to TRBD2. The origin of this receptor is an adult in good health. The sequenced sample was peripheral blood, obtained on day 0 of AZD1222 vaccination. CDR3 sequence reads: CASSRTSGSSDEQFF. The CDR3 nucleotides are TGTGCCAGCAGTCGGACTAGCGGGAGTTCGGATGAGCAGTTCTTC.